This T cell receptor (beta chain) was documented in a study of T cells in Graves' hyperthyroidism and ophthalmopathy (dated by TCRdb to about 2019). Background for the entire study: Peripheral blood was collected at initial diagnosis, before any treatment. TCR V-J signatures able to tell the groups apart were searched for in a discovery cohort of around 95 patients, of whom over 40 had Graves' ophthalmopathy and around 56 had stable Graves' hyperthyroidism. Whether ophthalmopathy could be predicted prospectively was tested in an independent validation cohort made up of under 20 hyperthyroidism patients plus 17 patients who later progressed to ophthalmopathy. The roughly 91 discovery patients were randomly divided into training and test sets at a 7:3 ratio. The study also compared thyroid tissue and blood T-cell repertoires from 6 or 7 Graves' hyperthyroidism patients. Following sampling, methimazole starting at 30 mg daily was given to hyperthyroidism patients, and high-dose intravenous methylprednisolone was given to ophthalmopathy patients. According to the paper, TCR Vbeta CDR3 sequencing was carried out on over 130 peripheral blood samples, which came from approximately 41 ophthalmopathy, 80 or so hyperthyroidism and approximately 17 progressor patients. Study-level results and caveats: In validation, the model predicted progression to ophthalmopathy with 55% to 71% sensitivity and approximately 74% specificity, a median of around 6.6 months before onset. No statistical method was used to set the sample size in advance, and investigators knew the group allocation. Ophthalmopathy was separated from stable hyperthyroidism by a 13 V-J signature model, with approximately 89% sensitivity and approximately 81% specificity obtained in cross-validation and 80%/75% obtained in testing. Most expanded thyroid clonotypes (frequency above 0.001) were also detected in blood, a finding suggesting that blood repertoires may reflect thyroid immune responses.

Trimming removed 1 base from V and 2 bases from J, leaving 9 bases between the germline ends. Reading from cysteine to phenylalanine, the CDR3 counts 15 amino acids. Only the CDR3 portion is preserved as DNA: 45 bases, with reading frame beginning at the first base. According to the germline V gene (reference sequence), CDR1 reads MNHEY and CDR2 reads SMNVEV. Stable Graves' hyperthyroidism was defined as no progression to ophthalmopathy during 18 months of follow-up. Hyperthyroidism patients were newly diagnosed, with disease duration under 2 months, and aged 18 to 65 years. Patients with uncontrolled infections, other autoimmune diseases, pregnancy or lactation were excluded. Diagnoses relied on clinical symptoms, serum thyroxine and TRAb, thyroid ultrasound and orbital computed tomography. Ficoll-Paque density gradient centrifugation was used to isolate PBMCs from about 9.4 ml of fresh peripheral blood. Total RNA was extracted with Trizol reagent, and quality was checked on an Agilent 2100 Bioanalyzer.

This clonotype appeared a few times. This receptor's antigen is unknown. No much larger clone is present one base from it, and per-base qualities are unavailable. The TCR beta CDR3 regions were amplified from the RNA transcripts. The TCR CDR3 was subjected to a first round of RT-PCR using the HTBI primer set and the Qiagen OneStep RT-PCR kit. The libraries were constructed in a second round of multiplex PCR and then size-selected and purified. Sequencing of the libraries was done on an Illumina HiSeq2000 using paired-end 100 bp reads. As for the authors' bioinformatics: SOAPnuke was used to process the raw data, with reads discarded if the reads contained adapters or uncalled bases, had a mean Phred below 15, or lacked an exact constant-primer or identifier match. High-quality paired reads were merged with COPE v1.2.5, and unique nucleotide sequences were defined as clonotypes. MiTCR v1.1 was used to align clonotypes to the IMGT TRBV, TRBD and TRBJ reference segments. The analysis was restricted to V-J combinations with a frequency above 0.0001, which together covered over 99% of the repertoires. A TCS score was defined as the ratio between F50 (clonal expansion) and ExV (chaos), using BLOSUM62-based TCRdist between CDR3 peptides within each V-J. Welch's t-statistics and random forest reduced around 520 V-J features to 13, which were used in a naive Bayes classifier (R e1071). TCRdb itself trimmed the public reads at Q25 with fastp, ran MiXCR and retained productive beta chains. Duplicate CDR3 protein sequences are folded into a single record with the most common DNA and genes. None of the V and J calls come from the authors' own analysis; TCRdb made them. Within this sample are hundreds of thousands of distinct CDR3 sequences, with 12% to 15% of them counted one time only. The ten top clones hold about 9.4% of the sample.

Input material: blood. The sequence joins TRBV27 to TRBJ1-5, with the D gene not confidently named. The TCR comes from a woman aged 18-29 years with Graves' hyperthyroidism. CDR3 protein: CASSLWGGGNQPQHF. The nucleotide sequence reads as follows: TGTGCCAGCAGTTTATGGGGTGGGGGCAATCAGCCCCAGCATTTT.